This TCR beta chain originates from a study of blood T cell repertoires in COVID-19. Study as a whole: Sites in the United States, Italy and Spain provided acute and convalescent COVID-19 samples. T cells, B-cell-depleted T cells, or PBMCs provided the cDNA or gDNA that served as material.

In the study's own analysis: Using reference gene primer amplification, nucleated cell counts were estimated. Only in-frame clones appear in the TCRdb table, and some are missing; sequencing was by immunoSEQ multiplex PCR. V and J calls plus clone size are reproduced from that table; the DNA served to infer D and trimming. The sample shows around 78,000 clones, roughly 91% of them seen only once. This CDR3 has 11 amino acids. Trimming shortened V by 4 bases and J by 10 bases, and 11 bases separated the two germline ends. Per the germline V gene, CDR1 is SGHNT and CDR2 is YYREEE (reference sequence). V usage is TRBV5-4 and J usage is TRBJ1-2; D call uncertain. The clonotype comes from a woman aged 45-60 years in a cohort sampled during active COVID-19. Sequences were obtained from peripheral blood. DNA of the CDR3: TGTGCCAGCAGCCCCGGGAGTGACTACACCTTC. As protein: CASSPGSDYTF.